What follows describes a single T cell receptor beta chain. Its specificity is unknown. The CDR3 consists of 15 residues. Germline V gene sequence: CDR1 MNHNY, CDR2 SVGAGI (reference sequence). Trimming shortened V by 5 bases and J by 0 bases, and 12 bases separated the two germline ends. Individuals having autoimmune disease history or systemic immunosuppression were not enrolled. These data are taken from a study of OX40 agonist ivuxolimab in advanced cancers. Study results and limitations: Individuals who were partial responders at 0.1-3.0 mg/kg had clonal expansion that ranked among the lowest. Some nonresponders also had low normalized T-cell clonal expansion.

Using immunoSEQ multiplex PCR, the repertoire was profiled, and TCRdb retains in-frame clones only, with some absent. Of under 70,000 clones listed, about 89% are singletons. This clonotype was sampled from an adult with an advanced solid tumor such as melanoma, head and neck, liver or kidney cancer. The V and J genes are TRBV6-6 and TRBJ2-3; D perhaps matches TRBD1 (6 bases). Sequencing used CD4+ or CD8+ T cells sorted from blood, obtained in a trial of the OX40 agonist ivuxolimab. The CDR3, as DNA: TGTGCCAGCAGTCCCAACAGGGAAAGCACAGATACGCAGTATTTT. Protein: CASSPNRESTDTQYF.